This T cell receptor (beta chain) was recorded in a study of blood T cells in healthy people across ages. This clonotype was counted a few times. PCR was performed a second time for about 6 to 11 cycles using a sample-barcoded 5' primer and a J-beta primer mix. TCRdb fed the 5' RACE reads into MiXCR, producing one record per CDR3 protein. This table holds 650,000 to 1,000,000 distinct CDR3 sequences, around 36% found once. This CDR3 has 14 residues. CDR1 and CDR2 (germline): MNHEY, SVGAGI. After removal of 6 bases from V and 3 bases from J, the junction contained 7 bases not matched to a gene. This TCR came from a young man in good health. Source material: blood. This chain uses TRBV6-5 with TRBJ2-7, with 8 nucleotides matching TRBD1. In DNA form, the CDR3 reads TGTGCCAGCAGGGCCTCCGGGACAGGCTACGAGCAGTACTTC. Protein: CASRASGTGYEQYF.